This T cell receptor beta chain is drawn from a study of CD8 T cells in Susac syndrome. CDR1 and CDR2 from the germline V gene are LGHDT and YNNKEL (reference sequence). V was shortened by 1 base and J by 5 bases, with 15 bases between the two germline ends. This CDR3 is 16 amino acids long. Roughly 0.45 to 1 ug RNA was reverse transcribed with random hexamers. TCRdb passed the immunoSEQ multiplex PCR reads through MiXCR, listing each CDR3 protein once. The data contain about 73,000 distinct CDR3 sequences, around 96% of them singletons. The material sequenced was CD8+ T cells from PBMCs. This receptor was identified in a human donor with multiple sclerosis. The V and J genes are TRBV3-1 and TRBJ1-5, with D uncertain. The CDR3 protein is CASSQGTAERHQPQHF. As DNA, the CDR3 is TGTGCCAGCAGCCAAGGCACAGCCGAGCGGCATCAGCCCCAGCATTTT.